This entry lists 9 T cell receptor beta chains sequenced from one sample in a study. TCRdb used MiXCR to reprocess the RT-PCR reads, holding one entry per CDR3 protein. The sample holds more than 550,000 distinct CDR3 sequences, about 14% seen once. The sample was memory CD4+ T cells from blood. The receptors here all came from a female donor in good health, serving as a healthy control.

V gene TRBV11-1 combines with J gene TRBJ2-3; 14 bases align to TRBD2. V dropped 3 bases and J dropped 2; count of bases not matched to a gene: 4. The CDR3 has 17 amino acids. CDR1 is SGHAT and CDR2 is FQDESV in the germline V gene (reference sequence). The CDR3 here is CASSFPGLAGVTDTQYF. Written as DNA, the CDR3 is TGTGCCAGCAGCTTCCCGGGACTAGCGGGAGTCACAGATACGCAGTATTTT.

The rearrangement links TRBV5-1 to TRBJ2-1; 10 bases are shared with TRBD1. V was pared by 4 bases and J by 5 bases, with 9 bases of the junction left unmatched. The CDR3 is made up of 16 amino acids. Germline CDR1 reads SGHRS; CDR2 reads YFSETQ. In nucleotides, the CDR3 is TGCGCCAGCAGCCCAATCCCCGGGACAGGGGACAATGAGCAGTTCTTC. The encoded protein is CASSPIPGTGDNEQFF.

This clonotype was recorded at least ten times. This chain joins TRBV7-2 and TRBJ2-7; TRBD2 matches at 13 bases. V lost 5 bases, J lost 3 bases, and 4 bases stayed unmatched. The CDR3 runs 15 residues. Germline values: CDR1 SGHTA, CDR2 FQGNSA. The CDR3 here is CASSPRLAGGYEQYF. In DNA form, the CDR3 reads TGTGCCAGCAGCCCCCGACTAGCGGGAGGCTACGAGCAGTACTTC.

V usage is TRBV20-1 and J usage is TRBJ1-4; D perhaps matches TRBD1 (5 bases). Trimming pared 3 bases from V and 4 bases from J, leaving 12 bases between. The CDR3 is 14 residues long. From germline, CDR1 is DFQATT and CDR2 SNEGSKA (reference sequence). Here the CDR3 reads CSARGRGDNEKLFF. CDR3 sequence (DNA): TGCAGTGCTAGGGGACGGGGGGATAATGAAAAACTGTTTTTT.

This clonotype was recorded many times. This sequence joins TRBV12-3 or TRBV12-4 and TRBJ1-6; D gene unclear. V lost 1 base to trimming and J lost 3 bases, with 7 bases between them. There are 15 residues in the CDR3. CDR3 coding DNA: TGTGCCAGCAGTTTAGGCGCTGGCTATAATTCACCCCTCCACTTT. It encodes CASSLGAGYNSPLHF.

This rearrangement joins TRBV7-2 to TRBJ2-1; D gene unclear. This CDR3 region has 14 residues. Germline V gene lookup returns CDR1 SGHTA and CDR2 FQGNSA. Deletions cut 1 base from V and 7 bases from J, with 11 bases between. As DNA, the CDR3 is TGTGCCAGCAGCTTAGGTTTATATACTAATGAGCAGTTCTTC. It is translated as CASSLGLYTNEQFF.

V is TRBV7-2 and J is TRBJ2-7; the D gene is possibly TRBD1 (6 bases). Germline V lookup: CDR1 SGHTA, CDR2 FQGNSA. This CDR3 spans 13 amino acids. V was clipped by 5 bases and J by 5 bases, with 13 bases between them. The CDR3 protein is CASSAQGIHEQYF. The DNA of the CDR3 is TGTGCCAGCAGCGCACAGGGAATCCACGAGCAGTACTTC.

This clonotype was observed many times. This chain joins TRBV7-3 and TRBJ2-3; D remains ambiguous. V gave up 4 bases and J gave up 5 bases, with 13 bases separating them. CDR1 and CDR2 (germline): SGHTA, FQGTGA. The length of the CDR3 is 14 residues. CDR3 sequence: CASSSPPGLDTQYF. The CDR3 bases are TGTGCCAGCAGCTCTCCTCCCGGTTTAGATACGCAGTATTTT. The variable domain in full, completed from reference TRBV7-3 and TRBJ2-3, reads GAGVSQTPSNKVTEKGKYVELRCDPISGHTALYWYRQSLGQGPEFLIYFQGTGAADDSGLPNDRFFAVRPEGSVSTLKIQRTERGDSAVYLCASSSPPGLDTQYFGPGTRLTVL.

This clonotype came up a few times. The chain joins TRBV7-6 to TRBJ1-1, with D perhaps matching TRBD1 (5 bases). The CDR3 is 13 amino acids. Germline-derived CDR1 and CDR2 are SGHVS and FNYEAQ. Trimming stripped 4 bases from V and 3 bases from J, with 9 bases between. The CDR3 spells CASSSGTHTEAFF. The DNA for the CDR3 is TGTGCCAGCAGCTCGGGGACGCACACTGAAGCTTTCTTT. The whole variable domain, remainder taken from reference TRBV7-6 and TRBJ1-1, is GAGVSQSPRYKVTKRGQDVALRCDPISGHVSLYWYRQALGQGPEFLTYFNYEAQQDKSGLPNDRFSAERPEGSISTLTIQRTEQRDSAMYRCASSSGTHTEAFFGQGTRLTVV.